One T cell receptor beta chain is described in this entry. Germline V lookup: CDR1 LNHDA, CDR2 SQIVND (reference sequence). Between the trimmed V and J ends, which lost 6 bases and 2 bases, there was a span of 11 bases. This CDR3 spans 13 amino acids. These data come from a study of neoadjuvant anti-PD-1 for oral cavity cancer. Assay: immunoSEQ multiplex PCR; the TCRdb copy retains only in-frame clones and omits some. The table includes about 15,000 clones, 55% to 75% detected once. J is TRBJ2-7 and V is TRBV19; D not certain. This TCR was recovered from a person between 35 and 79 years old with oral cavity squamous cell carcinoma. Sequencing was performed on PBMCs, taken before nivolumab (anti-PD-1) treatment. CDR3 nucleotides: TGTGCCAGTAGCGAACGGGCCACCTACGAGCAGTACTTC. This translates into CASSERATYEQYF.